This is a list of T cell receptor beta chains from one sample in a study of regulatory T cells in long-lasting Graves disease. Via MiXCR, TCRdb re-called the multiplex PCR reads, giving one row per CDR3 protein. Of fewer than 550,000 distinct CDR3 sequences detected, 15% to 20% appear once; the ten largest clones hold approximately 25%. This sample was also put to use in a study of T cells in Graves' hyperthyroidism and ophthalmopathy.

The input for sequencing was peripheral blood mononuclear cells (PBMCs), taken at new diagnosis, from a patient treated with antithyroid drugs. All receptors derive from a woman aged 40 to 65 with Graves disease. Each CDR3 is given with its conserved first and last residue. The order of the fields is D gene, clone size, J gene, V gene, CDR3 protein, CDR3 DNA. The D gene is left open where the match is weak. Rows give clone size only sometimes, using once, few, many, or a class for an expanded clone.

- few TRBJ1-2 TRBV7-9 CASSLYRTEYGYTF TGTGCCAGCAGCTTGTACAGAACTGAATATGGCTACACCTTC
TRBD1 few TRBJ2-1 TRBV7-7 CASSIDPTGDGEQFF TGTGCTAGCAGCATCGACCCCACAGGGGATGGGGAGCAGTTCTTC
TRBD1 many TRBJ1-2 TRBV7-8 CASSYSDRGRGYTF TGTGCCAGCAGCTACAGCGACAGGGGGCGAGGCTACACCTTC
TRBD1 once TRBJ2-1 TRBV2 CARRSGGKNEQFF TGTGCCCGCAGATCAGGGGGTAAAAATGAGCAGTTCTTC
- - TRBJ1-6 TRBV6-1 CASSVVGPPQSSYNSPLHF TGTGCCAGCAGTGTGGTGGGGCCACCTCAGTCCTCCTATAATTCACCCCTCCACTTT
- many TRBJ1-1 TRBV27 CASLRIRVGMNTEAFF TGTGCCAGCCTAAGGATCAGGGTAGGGATGAACACTGAAGCTTTCTTT
TRBD2 - TRBJ2-5 TRBV28 CASSPMYSGRADQETQYF TGTGCCAGCAGTCCAATGTATAGCGGGAGGGCCGACCAAGAGACCCAGTACTTC
TRBD1 many TRBJ1-2 TRBV2 CASSAGTGGNGYTF TGTGCCAGCAGCGCCGGGACAGGGGGCAATGGCTACACCTTC
- many TRBJ1-5 TRBV12-3/TRBV12-4 CASSLVRESNQPQHF TGTGCCAGCAGTTTAGTTCGGGAGAGCAATCAGCCCCAGCATTTT
- - TRBJ1-1 TRBV12-3/TRBV12-4 CASSRAGLNTEAFF TGTGCCAGCAGTAGGGCAGGTCTGAACACTGAAGCTTTCTTT
TRBD2 few TRBJ2-1 TRBV7-3 CASSSHSGGAYNEQFF TGTGCCAGCAGCTCCCATAGCGGGGGAGCGTACAATGAGCAGTTCTTC
TRBD2 many TRBJ2-7 TRBV3-1 CASSQGGGVGNEQYF TGTGCCAGCAGCCAAGGCGGGGGGGTGGGCAACGAGCAGTACTTC
- few TRBJ2-2 TRBV2 CASTGQSHPGTGELFF TGTGCCAGCACCGGGCAGAGCCACCCGGGCACCGGGGAGCTGTTTTTT
- - TRBJ1-3 TRBV6-2/TRBV6-3 CASSPLGAGGNTIYF TGTGCCAGCAGTCCCCTTGGGGCAGGGGGAAACACCATATATTTT
- many TRBJ2-7 TRBV10-3 CAISESGNAYEQYF TGTGCCATCAGTGAGTCTGGCAACGCGTACGAGCAGTACTTC
- few TRBJ2-5 TRBV7-8 CASSLRQGIETQYF TGTGCCAGCAGCTTAAGGCAGGGGATCGAGACCCAGTACTTC
- many TRBJ1-1 TRBV11-2 CASSLEYRNTEAFF TGTGCCAGCAGCTTAGAATACCGGAACACTGAAGCTTTCTTT
- - TRBJ1-6 TRBV6-9 CASSYSGRKTYNSPLHF TGTGCCAGCAGTTACTCAGGGAGAAAGACCTATAATTCACCCCTCCACTTT
TRBD1 many TRBJ2-7 TRBV13 CASTGTGTYEQYF TGTGCCAGCACCGGGACAGGGACCTACGAGCAGTACTTC
- once TRBJ2-2 TRBV7-2 CASRTRGRGDGELFF TGTGCCAGCAGGACGCGGGGGCGCGGGGACGGGGAGCTGTTTTTT
TRBD1 many TRBJ2-7 TRBV20-1 CSARRRQGAPYEQYF TGCAGTGCTAGACGAAGACAGGGGGCGCCGTACGAGCAGTACTTC
- - TRBJ1-4 TRBV20-1 CSARGFEAATNEKLFF TGCAGTGCTAGAGGGTTTGAGGCTGCAACTAATGAAAAACTGTTTTTT
- many TRBJ2-1 TRBV3-1 CASSQDQTGRRGQFF TGTGCCAGCAGCCAAGATCAAACGGGTCGGCGGGGGCAGTTCTTC
- many TRBJ2-7 TRBV18 CASSARGAGEQYF TGTGCCAGCTCGGCCCGGGGGGCCGGTGAGCAGTACTTC
TRBD1 - TRBJ2-7 TRBV10-1 CASSPGTGSGSYEQYF TGCGCCAGCAGCCCAGGGACAGGGAGCGGCTCCTACGAGCAGTACTTC
TRBD1 many TRBJ1-2 TRBV12-3/TRBV12-4 CASSKKTGGRGTNYGYTF TGTGCCAGCAGCAAAAAGACAGGGGGAAGGGGAACTAACTATGGCTACACCTTC
- many TRBJ2-7 TRBV5-4 CASSRVHSYEQYF TGTGCCAGCAGCCGGGTCCACTCCTACGAGCAGTACTTC
- many TRBJ1-1 TRBV12-3/TRBV12-4 CASSSLTLNTEAFF TGTGCCAGCAGTTCCCTGACACTTAACACTGAAGCTTTCTTT
TRBD1 many TRBJ2-1 TRBV12-3/TRBV12-4 CASSPQGAMRNEQFF TGTGCCAGCAGCCCGCAGGGGGCTATGCGAAATGAGCAGTTCTTC
- many TRBJ1-1 TRBV11-1 CASSLSSVTEAFF TGTGCCAGCAGCTTAAGCTCTGTCACTGAAGCTTTCTTT
TRBD2 many TRBJ2-1 TRBV7-9 CASSMLYLASGGDNEQFF TGTGCCAGCAGCATGCTCTACCTGGCCAGCGGGGGAGACAATGAGCAGTTCTTC
- many TRBJ1-5 TRBV12-3/TRBV12-4 CASSLSGADRPQHF TGTGCCAGCAGTTTGTCTGGGGCCGACCGTCCCCAGCATTTT
TRBD1 many TRBJ2-1 TRBV20-1 CSAITWDRQNNEQFF TGCAGTGCTATTACCTGGGACAGGCAAAACAATGAGCAGTTCTTC
TRBD1 - TRBJ1-5 TRBV19 CASTPRDRLGQPQHF TGTGCCAGTACTCCTCGGGACAGGCTCGGTCAGCCCCAGCATTTT
- few TRBJ1-5 TRBV7-9 CASSLARDLGSDQPQHF TGTGCCAGCAGCTTAGCCAGGGACTTGGGATCGGATCAGCCCCAGCATTTT
- many TRBJ1-4 TRBV2 CASSDVGGNNEKLFF TGTGCCAGCAGTGATGTTGGGGGCAATAATGAAAAACTGTTTTTT
- - TRBJ2-3 TRBV12-3/TRBV12-4 CASGSPGRADTQYF TGTGCCAGCGGTTCCCCAGGGCGAGCAGATACGCAGTATTTT
- many TRBJ2-1 TRBV12-3/TRBV12-4 CASGIDTNNEQFF TGTGCCAGCGGCATCGACACCAACAATGAGCAGTTCTTC
- many TRBJ2-7 TRBV12-3/TRBV12-4 CASSPYTYEQYF TGTGCCAGCAGCCCGTATACTTACGAGCAGTACTTC
- - TRBJ2-2 TRBV7-9 CASSLGPTNTGELFF TGTGCCAGCAGCTTGGGGCCAACGAACACCGGGGAGCTGTTTTTT
- many TRBJ1-1 TRBV20-1 CSARDTEAFF TGCAGTGCTAGAGATACTGAAGCTTTCTTT
TRBD1 many TRBJ1-1 TRBV2 CASSRTGLDTEAFF TGTGCCAGCAGTAGGACAGGGTTGGACACTGAAGCTTTCTTT
- - TRBJ1-1 TRBV5-1 CASSLGGGVKAFF TGCGCCAGCAGCTTGGGGGGAGGGGTGAAAGCTTTCTTT
TRBD1 many TRBJ2-2 TRBV11-2 CASSLLPTTGSNTGELFF TGTGCCAGCAGCTTACTCCCTACGACAGGGTCGAACACCGGGGAGCTGTTTTTT
- few TRBJ1-1 TRBV27 CASSSRGERTEAFF TGTGCCAGCAGTTCAAGGGGGGAGAGGACTGAAGCTTTCTTT
TRBD2 - TRBJ2-7 TRBV5-1 CASTGGHSRGTRYYEQYF TGCGCCTCTACGGGCGGGCACTCCCGGGGGACTAGATATTACGAGCAGTACTTC
- once TRBJ1-1 TRBV27 CASSNPDGITEAFF TGTGCCAGCAGTAATCCCGACGGGATCACTGAAGCTTTCTTT
- many TRBJ2-1 TRBV20-1 CSARGGMSSYNEQFF TGCAGTGCTAGAGGCGGCATGAGCTCCTACAATGAGCAGTTCTTC
TRBD1 many TRBJ1-5 TRBV6-1 CASSEVTGGNQPQHF TGTGCCAGCAGTGAAGTGACAGGGGGCAATCAGCCCCAGCATTTT
- few TRBJ1-2 TRBV12-3/TRBV12-4 CASSLNTAYGYTF TGTGCCAGCAGTTTAAACACAGCCTATGGCTACACCTTC
TRBD2 - TRBJ2-5 TRBV20-1 CSARPGLAVQETQYF TGCAGTGCTAGGCCGGGACTAGCGGTTCAAGAGACCCAGTACTTC
- many TRBJ1-3 TRBV12-3/TRBV12-4 CASSFGFDSSGNTIYF TGTGCCAGCAGTTTCGGATTTGACAGCTCTGGAAACACCATATATTTT